One and the same sample provided the 8 T cell receptor beta chains below, sequenced in a study of metastatic and nonmetastatic thyroid tumors. TCRdb called clones again from the PCR reads with MiXCR. This table has 25,000 to 30,000 clones, under 15% appearing once. Treatment of any kind had been given to no patient before thyroid surgery. Sequenced input: blood. These receptors were collected from a female donor with papillary thyroid cancer or a benign thyroid nodule (not recorded which). Some clones in this sample may be carry-over from other donors' samples.

Within the sample, this clone is medium-sized. This chain links TRBV20-1 with TRBJ2-7; 7 positions match TRBD2. J was trimmed by 5 bases and V by 5 bases; bases with no gene match: 12. The CDR3 is 14 residues long. Looked up from germline, CDR1 is DFQATT and CDR2 is SNEGSKA (reference sequence). CDR3 DNA: TGCAGTGCTCTGGGACTATCACTCCAGGACGAGCAGTACTTC. Translating it yields CSALGLSLQDEQYF.

The chain uses TRBV28 and TRBJ1-1, with TRBD1 matching over 8 bases. The CDR3 totals 14 residues. The germline gives CDR1 MDHEN, CDR2 SYDVKM. J was trimmed by 10 bases and V by 4 bases; bases with no gene match: 11. CDR3 nucleotide sequence: TGTGCCAGCAGTTCCAACGACAGGGGCAAAGCAGCTTTCTTT. Protein product: CASSSNDRGKAAFF.

This clone showed up many times. The V and J genes are TRBV6-1 and TRBJ1-1, with D perhaps matching TRBD1 (6 bases). Germline V CDR1 and CDR2: MNHNS, SASEGT. V shed 5 bases and J shed 0 bases, with 10 bases lying between them. The CDR3 loop spans 14 amino acids. This CDR3 reads CASSQGQLNTEAFF. CDR3 sequence (DNA): TGTGCCAGCAGTCAAGGACAGCTGAACACTGAAGCTTTCTTT.

This clone appeared many times. The CDR3 loop is CASGLDRGYNEQFF. CDR3 bases: TGTGCTAGTGGTTTGGACAGGGGGTACAATGAGCAGTTCTTC. The rearrangement uses TRBV12-5 and TRBJ2-1; 8 bases are shared with TRBD1. V was pared by 1 base and J by 4 bases, with 0 bases of the junction left unmatched. Germline V gives CDR1 LGHNT, CDR2 FRNRAP. CDR3 length: 14 residues.

This clone was detected ten times or more. The V and J genes are TRBV24-1 and TRBJ2-4, with D perhaps being TRBD1 or TRBD2 (5 bases each). This CDR3 comprises 15 residues. Germline CDR1 and CDR2: KGHDR and SFDVKD. V gave up 4 bases and J gave up 0 bases, with 9 bases separating them. The CDR3 DNA is TGTGCCACCAGTGACAGGGACGGAGCCAAAAACATTCAGTACTTC. Translated, it gives CATSDRDGAKNIQYF.

In this sample, this clone turned up many times. This chain links TRBV7-3 with TRBJ1-1, with D perhaps TRBD1 (5 bases). The germline CDR1 and CDR2 sequences are SGHTA and FQGTGA. V lost 0 bases to trimming and J lost 1 base, with 9 bases between them. The CDR3 is 15 amino acids. The chain's CDR3 is CASSLTPRENTEAFF. The CDR3 nucleotides read TGTGCCAGCAGCTTAACACCCAGGGAGAACACTGAAGCTTTCTTT.

This clone occurred many times. This may arise from a read error, as a much more abundant clone is one base away. This sample includes further DNA sequences coding for the same CDR3. The chain recombines TRBV18 with TRBJ1-5; 8 positions match TRBD1. Germline CDR1 and CDR2: KGHSH and LQKENI. The CDR3 extends over 15 amino acids. CDR3 bases: TGTGCCAGCTCGCCACAGGGGGGCCAGAATCAGCCCCAGCATTTT. This encodes CASSPQGGQNQPQHF.

This clone was counted ten times or more. This chain connects TRBV2 to TRBJ2-1; the D is unclear. The CDR3 is made up of 12 amino acids. Trimming shortened V by 7 bases and J by 8 bases, and 12 bases separated the two germline ends. Germline values: CDR1 SNHLY, CDR2 FYNNEI. CDR3 sequence (DNA): TGTGCCAGCACTGGGATGGTAGATGAGCAGTTCTTC. This translates into CASTGMVDEQFF.